What follows describes a single T cell receptor (beta chain). Its binding antigen is unknown. No base quality values were provided; no much bigger clone lies one nucleotide off. To prepare the library, the immunoSEQ multiplex PCR assay was applied. What TCRdb holds here is the immuneACCESS table cut down to in-frame rearrangements. Part of the clones is not present; checked against another copy, under half of the missing clones reflect an unresolved V gene, and the others are unexplained. This sample gives about 38,000 clones in total; 85% to 95% of them show up just once. In total, the top ten clones hold about 0.37% of the sample. The data were taken from a study of T cell changes during pregnancy in multiple sclerosis (dated by TCRdb to between 2018 and 2021). Turning to the overall study: In women with multiple sclerosis, the researchers looked at how the T cell repertoire shifted as pregnancy progressed.

The CDR3 runs 17 amino acids, cysteine and phenylalanine included. The DNA shown is the 51-base CDR3, in frame from base 1. After removal of 3 bases from V and 6 bases from J, the junction retains 12 bases not matched to a gene. As encoded in the germline V gene, CDR1 is SGHRS while CDR2 is YFSETQ. This clonotype was obtained from a female donor in good health, enrolled as a control in a pregnancy study. The sequencing here drew on CD4+ T cells from peripheral blood mononuclear cells, taken after pregnancy. Recombination joined TRBV5-1 with TRBJ2-7; 13 of the junction bases match TRBD2. The CDR3 region reads CASSWGTSGRGLSEQYF. The nucleotide sequence reads as follows: TGCGCCAGCAGCTGGGGAACTAGCGGGAGGGGTTTAAGCGAGCAGTACTTC.